This T cell receptor beta chain is drawn from a study of CD8+ T cells in alopecia areata. In the study overall: Treatment of the treated patients consisted of oral tofacitinib, 5 to 10 mg twice daily.

Remarks on this clone: Antigen unknown.

The CDR3 consists of 13 residues. Germline CDR1 reads MNHEY; CDR2 reads SVGAGI. V was trimmed by 2 bases and J by 4 bases, leaving 8 bases between them. Following RNA extraction, reverse transcription yielded cDNA that acted as the sequencing template. The method was immunoSEQ multiplex PCR; TCRdb's version includes in-frame clones alone and lacks a portion of them. The sample contains 90,000 to 130,000 clones, about 59% of which appear only once. Overall study results and limits: Elevated clonality characterized lesional scalp relative to normal scalp, particularly in alopecia totalis/universalis.

Stated treatment: oral pan-JAK inhibitor, 5-10 mg twice daily. The sample in question was CD8+ T cells sorted from blood, obtained at week 24, from a patient treated with tofacitinib. The TCR was taken from a human donor with alopecia areata. The V and J genes are TRBV6-5 and TRBJ1-2; D gene unclear. This CDR3 reads CASSYTQAYGYTF. DNA for the CDR3: TGTGCCAGCAGTTACACGCAGGCCTATGGCTACACCTTC.